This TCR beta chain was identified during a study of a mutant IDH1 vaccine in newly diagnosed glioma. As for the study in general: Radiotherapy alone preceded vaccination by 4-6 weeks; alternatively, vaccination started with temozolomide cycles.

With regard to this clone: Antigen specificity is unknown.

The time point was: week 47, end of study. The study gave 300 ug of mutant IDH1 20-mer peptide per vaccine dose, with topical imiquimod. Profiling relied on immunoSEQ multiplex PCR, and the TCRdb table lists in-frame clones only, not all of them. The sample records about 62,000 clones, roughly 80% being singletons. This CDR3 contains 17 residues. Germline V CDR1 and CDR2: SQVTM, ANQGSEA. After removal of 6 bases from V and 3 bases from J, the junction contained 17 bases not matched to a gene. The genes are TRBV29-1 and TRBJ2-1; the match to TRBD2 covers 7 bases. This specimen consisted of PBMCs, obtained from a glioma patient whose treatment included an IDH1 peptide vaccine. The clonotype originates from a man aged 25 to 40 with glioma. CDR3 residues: CSVTPTGGSLNYNEQFF. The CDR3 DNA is TGCAGCGTGACTCCAACCGGGGGGTCCTTAAACTACAATGAGCAGTTCTTC.